Presented here are 22 T cell receptor beta chains from one specimen sequenced in a study of blood T cell repertoires in COVID-19. Measured with immunoSEQ multiplex PCR; TCRdb has only the in-frame clones, and not every one. Among just under 150,000 clones listed, about 83% were seen once. The sample was peripheral blood. The receptors derive from a woman aged 50 to 60 with active or convalescent COVID-19.

This clone has only one observation. This chain links TRBV12-3 or TRBV12-4 with TRBJ1-1; possibly TRBD1 for D (6 bases). The CDR3 extends over 13 amino acids. Trimming took off 4 bases at V and 6 bases at J, with 12 bases between the two ends. The CDR3 region is CASSSTTGSEAFF. The CDR3 DNA sequence: TGTGCCAGCAGTTCCACCACAGGGTCTGAAGCTTTCTTT.

V and J are TRBV6-2 or TRBV6-3 and TRBJ1-4; possibly TRBD1 for D (6 bases). V lost 0 bases and J lost 4, with 12 bases in between. Germline-derived CDR1 and CDR2 are MNHEY and SVGEGT. There are 16 residues in the CDR3. DNA for the CDR3: TGTGCCAGCAGTTACTCGGGCCTGGACAGTAATGAAAAACTGTTTTTT. Translated, it gives CASSYSGLDSNEKLFF.

The chain has TRBV10-3 and TRBJ1-2; TRBD1 is a possible D gene (6 bases). The CDR3 is 13 amino acids. Per germline, CDR1 ENHRY and CDR2 SYGVKD. The germline V and J ends were trimmed by 6 bases and 4 bases, with 12 bases remaining between them. CDR3 sequence reads: CAISQGQIYGYTF. CDR3 DNA: TGTGCCATCAGCCAAGGACAGATCTATGGCTACACCTTC.

The chain carries TRBV7-9 and TRBJ2-1; 7 nucleotides line up with TRBD1. The CDR3 is 18 amino acids. Losses at the gene ends were 4 bases for V and 2 bases for J; bases not matched to a gene: 14. The germline gives CDR1 SEHNR, CDR2 FQNEAQ (reference sequence). CDR3 sequence reads: CASSSLAVGTATYNEQFF. Here the CDR3 DNA reads TGTGCCAGCAGCTCACTTGCGGTCGGGACAGCGACCTACAATGAGCAGTTCTTC.

CDR3 DNA sequence: TGTGCCTGGAGTTCCCTACAGGGGGCGGCGGTGACCCAGTACTTC. The encoded protein is CAWSSLQGAAVTQYF. The V gene is TRBV30, the J gene TRBJ2-5, with 9 bases identical to TRBD1. Unmatched junction bases numbered 11, after V lost 2 bases and J lost 7 bases. Per germline, CDR1 GTSNPN and CDR2 SVGIG (reference sequence). This CDR3 has 15 residues.

This clone was seen just once. The chain combines TRBV6-2 or TRBV6-3 with TRBJ1-2; the match to TRBD1 covers 9 bases. This CDR3 is 15 amino acids long. The ends lost 4 bases at V and 4 bases at J; junction bases unmatched: 7. The germline gives CDR1 MNHEY, CDR2 SVGEGT. The CDR3 sequence: CASSSTGGDPYGYTF. The CDR3 bases are TGTGCCAGCAGTTCTACAGGGGGCGACCCCTATGGCTACACCTTC.

V gene TRBV28 combines with J gene TRBJ2-3, with D possibly TRBD1 on 5 matching bases. Trimming left V 5 bases short and J 6 bases short, with 15 bases between. CDR3 length: 14 residues. Germline CDR1 is MDHEN and CDR2 is SYDVKM. The CDR3 DNA is TGTGCCAGCAGTCACCCAGGGAACCCCGATACGCAGTATTTT. The encoded protein is CASSHPGNPDTQYF.

The genes are TRBV10-3 and TRBJ1-1, with 7 bases aligning to TRBD1. The ends lost 0 bases at V and 5 bases at J; junction bases unmatched: 9. Per the germline V gene, CDR1 is ENHRY and CDR2 is SYGVKD. The CDR3 is 16 amino acids. The CDR3 here is CAISESLGRGSTEAFF. CDR3 bases: TGTGCCATCAGTGAGTCTCTTGGCAGGGGGTCTACTGAAGCTTTCTTT.

This clone was observed a few times. J is TRBJ1-5 and V is TRBV7-2, with a tentative D call TRBD1 (5 bases). The V gene lost 5 bases and the J gene lost 2 bases, with 10 bases spanning the gap. The CDR3 has 14 residues. Germline V lookup: CDR1 SGHTA, CDR2 FQGNSA. This chain's CDR3 is CASSPGGGNQPQHF. The CDR3 DNA reads as TGTGCCAGCAGCCCCGGAGGGGGCAATCAGCCCCAGCATTTT.

This clone was seen only a few times. The CDR3 here is CASSRDRQSYEQYF. The CDR3 bases are TGTGCCAGCAGCCGAGACAGGCAGTCCTACGAGCAGTACTTC. The V and J genes are TRBV3-1 (or the pseudogene TRBV3-2) and TRBJ2-7, with D perhaps TRBD1 (6 bases). V lost 4 bases and J lost 1, with 11 bases in between. Per germline, CDR1 LGHDT and CDR2 YNNKEL (reference sequence). CDR3 length: 14 amino acids.

This rearrangement joins TRBV9 to TRBJ2-1, with 11 bases matching TRBD2. In germline, CDR1 is SGDLS, CDR2 YYNGEE. V dropped 4 bases and J dropped 2; count of bases not matched to a gene: 5. This CDR3 is 16 amino acids long. The CDR3 spells CASSSLAGGTYNEQFF. The CDR3 bases are TGTGCCAGCAGCTCCCTAGCGGGAGGAACCTACAATGAGCAGTTCTTC.

This clone was seen just once. The CDR3 protein is CASSLEKSGTGVEKLFF. In DNA, the CDR3 is TGTGCCAGCAGCTTAGAAAAGTCCGGGACAGGGGTGGAAAAACTGTTTTTT. V gene TRBV13 combines with J gene TRBJ1-4, with TRBD1 matching 10 bases. CDR3 length: 17 amino acids. The V segment lost 1 base and the J segment 8 bases; nucleotides outside the gene matches: 10. Germline values: CDR1 PRHDT, CDR2 FYEKMQ (reference sequence).

The chain carries TRBV12-3 or TRBV12-4 and TRBJ1-1; weak D call: TRBD1 (6 bases). V dropped 6 bases and J dropped 5 bases, with 13 bases sitting between them. The CDR3 loop spans 13 amino acids. The CDR3 protein is CASSLLTGTEAFF. CDR3 in DNA: TGTGCCAGCAGCCTACTCACAGGGACTGAAGCTTTCTTT.

This chain uses TRBV5-1 with TRBJ2-4; TRBD1 might be the D (5 bases). Trimming removed 3 bases at V and 6 bases at J, with 16 bases between. CDR1 and CDR2 (germline): SGHRS, YFSETQ. The CDR3 has 15 amino acids. In DNA, the CDR3 is TGCGCCAGCAGCTCCGACAGCCCAAGGAGAAACATTCAGTACTTC. Its protein is CASSSDSPRRNIQYF.

This chain uses TRBV19 with TRBJ1-2; 9 positions match TRBD1. CDR1 LNHDA and CDR2 SQIVND come from the germline V gene (reference sequence). CDR3 length: 14 amino acids. V trimming: 7 bases; J trimming: 7 bases; junction bases outside the gene matches: 10. The DNA for the CDR3 is TGTGCCAGTATCGTGACAGGGGGTACTTCTGGCTACACCTTC. Encoded protein: CASIVTGGTSGYTF.

The gene calls are TRBV15 and TRBJ1-1; D is uncertain. The CDR3 consists of 15 residues. V shed 1 base and J shed 5 bases, with 14 bases lying between them. Germline CDR1 is LNHNV and CDR2 is YYDKDF (reference sequence). The CDR3 region is CATSRGEGGGTEAFF. Written as DNA, the CDR3 is TGTGCCACCAGCAGAGGCGAGGGCGGTGGGACTGAAGCTTTCTTT.

This clone occurred many times. The V and J genes are TRBV6-2 or TRBV6-3 and TRBJ1-2, with 9 nucleotides matching TRBD1. The CDR3 sequence is 15 residues long. Unmatched junction bases numbered 11, after V lost 4 bases and J lost 8 bases. The V gene's germline CDR1 is MNHEY and CDR2 SVGEGT. The CDR3 DNA follows: TGTGCCAGCAGTTCCCTATCCGGGACAGGGAAGGGCTACACCTTC. Residues: CASSSLSGTGKGYTF.

The rearrangement joins TRBV7-6 to TRBJ2-1, with 11 bases matching TRBD2. Germline lookup yields CDR1 SGHVS and CDR2 FNYEAQ. V lost 3 bases, J lost 8 bases, and 6 bases stayed unmatched. The CDR3 is made up of 15 amino acids. CDR3 sequence (DNA): TGTGCCAGCAGCTTGGGACTAGCGGTAGTGGATGAGCAGTTCTTC. This codes for CASSLGLAVVDEQFF.

The chain uses TRBV7-9 and TRBJ2-1; 8 bases agree with TRBD2. V lost 1 base, J lost 7 bases, and 6 bases stayed unmatched. Germline V gene data show CDR1 as SEHNR and CDR2 as FQNEAQ (reference sequence). This CDR3 spans 15 amino acids. The CDR3 sequence is CASSLGLAGFNEQFF. CDR3 coding DNA: TGTGCCAGCAGCTTAGGGCTAGCGGGCTTTAATGAGCAGTTCTTC. The whole variable domain, remainder taken from reference TRBV7-9 and TRBJ2-1, is DTGVSQNPRHKITKRGQNVTFRCDPISEHNRLYWYRQTLGQGPEFLTYFQNEAQLEKSRLLSDRFSAERPKGSFSTLEIQRTEQGDSAMYLCASSLGLAGFNEQFFGPGTRLTVL.

This sequence joins TRBV27 and TRBJ2-6; D is perhaps TRBD1 (5 bases). This CDR3 region has 16 residues. V was shortened by 0 bases and J by 2 bases, with 8 bases between the two germline ends. The germline V gene has CDR1 MNHEY and CDR2 SMNVEV (reference sequence). In DNA, the CDR3 is TGTGCCAGCAGTTTATCCCAAGGGGCTGGGGCCAACGTCCTGACTTTC. Translation: CASSLSQGAGANVLTF.

The chain joins TRBV10-3 to TRBJ2-1, with 8 nucleotides matching TRBD2. The CDR3 sequence is 16 residues long. J gave up 7 bases and V 3 bases, and 11 bases lay outside the gene matches. From germline, CDR1 is ENHRY and CDR2 SYGVKD. The CDR3 bases are TGTGCCATCAGTGATAGGAGCGGGAGCGGGCAGAATGAGCAGTTCTTC. It translates to CAISDRSGSGQNEQFF.

This rearrangement joins TRBV29-1 to TRBJ2-7; 7 nucleotides line up with TRBD1. The CDR3 runs 11 residues. Germline V CDR1 and CDR2: SQVTM, ANQGSEA. After removal of 8 bases from V and 5 bases from J, the junction contained 6 bases not matched to a gene. The CDR3 bases are TGCAGCACCGGGACAGTCGACGAGCAGTACTTC. Amino acid sequence: CSTGTVDEQYF.